This record looks at one TCR beta chain sequence and its context. This record comes from a study of T cells in Graves' hyperthyroidism and ophthalmopathy. Germline CDR1 is SNHLY and CDR2 is FYNNEI. CDR3 length: 13 residues. V was trimmed by 3 bases and J by 6 bases, leaving 11 bases between them. Amplified regions were TCR beta CDR3 sequences from RNA transcripts. The primer set for the first-round RT-PCR of the TCR CDR3 was HTBI. TCRdb passed the multiplex PCR reads through MiXCR, listing each CDR3 protein once. The data show just over 550,000 distinct CDR3 sequences, about 45% seen once. The rearrangement joins TRBV2 to TRBJ2-5; D is unclear. Sample: peripheral blood or thyroid tissue (not recorded which). The sequence was obtained from a woman aged 18-29 years with Graves' hyperthyroidism. The CDR3 region is CASSEGWSKTQYF. The DNA of the CDR3 is TGTGCCAGCAGTGAGGGGTGGTCGAAGACCCAGTACTTC.